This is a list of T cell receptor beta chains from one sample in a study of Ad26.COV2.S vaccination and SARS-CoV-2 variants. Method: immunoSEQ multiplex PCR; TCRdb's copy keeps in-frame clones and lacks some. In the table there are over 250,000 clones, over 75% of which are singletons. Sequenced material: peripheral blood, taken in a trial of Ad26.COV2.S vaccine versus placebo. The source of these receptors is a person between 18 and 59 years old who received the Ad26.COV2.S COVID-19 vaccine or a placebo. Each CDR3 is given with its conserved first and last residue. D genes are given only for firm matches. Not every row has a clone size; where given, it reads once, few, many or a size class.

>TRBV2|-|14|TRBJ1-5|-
CASNKAGGNQPQHF
TGTGCCAGCAATAAGGCGGGGGGCAATCAGCCCCAGCATTTT
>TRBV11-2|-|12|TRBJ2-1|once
CASSLEGDEQFF
TGTGCCAGCAGCTTAGAAGGGGATGAGCAGTTCTTC
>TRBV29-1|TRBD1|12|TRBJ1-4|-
CSVGGTGEKLFF
TGCAGCGTTGGCGGGACAGGGGAAAAACTGTTTTTT
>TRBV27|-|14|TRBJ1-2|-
CASSPHREPYGYTF
TGTGCCAGCAGTCCTCACAGGGAACCCTATGGCTACACCTTC
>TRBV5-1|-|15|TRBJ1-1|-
CASSLVVGLNTEAFF
TGCGCCAGCAGCTTGGTGGTAGGGCTGAACACTGAAGCTTTCTTT
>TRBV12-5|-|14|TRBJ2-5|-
CASAPWDGEKTQYF
TGTGCTAGTGCCCCCTGGGACGGCGAAAAGACCCAGTACTTC
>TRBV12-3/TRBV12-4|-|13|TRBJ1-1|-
CASTPRGNTEAFF
TGTGCCAGCACCCCCAGGGGGAACACTGAAGCTTTCTTT
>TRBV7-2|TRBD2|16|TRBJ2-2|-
CASSLEGLAGVGELFF
TGTGCCAGCAGCTTAGAGGGACTAGCGGGGGTGGGGGAGCTGTTTTTT
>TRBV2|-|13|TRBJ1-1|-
CASSAGGWTEAFF
TGTGCCAGCAGTGCGGGGGGCTGGACTGAAGCTTTCTTT
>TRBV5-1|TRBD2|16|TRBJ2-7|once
CASSLRRLAGGYEQYF
TGCGCCAGCAGCTTGCGCCGACTAGCGGGGGGGTACGAGCAGTACTTC
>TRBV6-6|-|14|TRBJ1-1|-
CASTWGRGNTEAFF
TGTGCCAGCACCTGGGGGAGAGGGAACACTGAAGCTTTCTTT
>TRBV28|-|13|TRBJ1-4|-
CATAGLGGEKLFF
TGTGCCACCGCCGGCCTAGGGGGTGAAAAACTGTTTTTT
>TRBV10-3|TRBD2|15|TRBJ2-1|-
CAITAGTSGNGEQFF
TGTGCCATCACCGCCGGGACTAGCGGGAACGGTGAGCAGTTCTTC
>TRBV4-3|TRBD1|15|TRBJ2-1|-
CASSRDRGPYNEQFF
TGCGCCAGCAGCCGGGACAGGGGACCCTACAATGAGCAGTTCTTC
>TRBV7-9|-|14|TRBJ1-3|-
CASSPTGSGNTIYF
TGTGCCAGCAGCCCGACAGGCTCTGGAAACACCATATATTTT
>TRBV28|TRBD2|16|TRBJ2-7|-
CASRGPGLAGGLEQYF
TGTGCCAGCAGGGGACCTGGACTAGCGGGGGGCCTCGAGCAGTACTTC
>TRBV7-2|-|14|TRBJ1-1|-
CASSLNRGTGEAFF
TGTGCCAGCAGCTTAAACCGGGGTACGGGTGAAGCTTTCTTT
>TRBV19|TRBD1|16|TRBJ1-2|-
CASSQRIEKGAYGYTF
TGTGCCAGTAGTCAAAGGATAGAGAAGGGGGCGTATGGCTACACCTTC
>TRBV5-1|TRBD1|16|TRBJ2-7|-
CASSTSPGQGSYEQYF
TGCGCCAGCAGTACGTCTCCGGGACAGGGTTCCTACGAGCAGTACTTC
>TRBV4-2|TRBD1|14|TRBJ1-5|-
CANGQGRADQPQHF
TGTGCCAACGGACAGGGGAGAGCCGATCAGCCCCAGCATTTT
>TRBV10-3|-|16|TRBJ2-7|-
CAISSGRREDSYEQYF
TGTGCCATCAGTTCCGGTCGGCGGGAAGACTCCTACGAGCAGTACTTC
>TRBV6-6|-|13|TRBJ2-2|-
CASRDSNTGELFF
TGTGCCAGCAGGGACAGCAACACCGGGGAGCTGTTTTTT
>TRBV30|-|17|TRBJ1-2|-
CAWISGPLGGTSYGYTF
TGTGCCTGGATAAGCGGCCCGCTAGGGGGGACCTCCTATGGCTACACCTTC
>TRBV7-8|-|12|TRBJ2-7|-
CASSSPPPEQYF
TGTGCCAGCAGCTCTCCTCCCCCCGAGCAGTACTTC
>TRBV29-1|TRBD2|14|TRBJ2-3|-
CSVDGRGAADTQYF
TGCAGCGTTGACGGGCGGGGGGCCGCAGATACGCAGTATTTT
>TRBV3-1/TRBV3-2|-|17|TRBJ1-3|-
CASSQGSGDLTGNTIYF
TGTGCCAGCAGCCAAGGAAGCGGGGACCTCACTGGAAACACCATATATTTT
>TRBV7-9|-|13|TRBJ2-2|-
CASSLSAVGELFF
TGTGCCAGCAGCTTATCTGCGGTGGGGGAGCTGTTTTTT
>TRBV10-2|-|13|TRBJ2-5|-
CASNQQGRETQYF
TGCGCCAGCAACCAACAGGGAAGGGAGACCCAGTACTTC
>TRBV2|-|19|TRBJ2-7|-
CASSETVSYRRAAYYEQYF
TGTGCCAGCAGTGAAACGGTATCCTATCGTAGGGCGGCTTACTACGAGCAGTACTTC
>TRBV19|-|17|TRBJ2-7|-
CASSIASGPISSYEQYF
TGTGCCAGTAGTATAGCTTCCGGACCGATTAGCTCCTACGAGCAGTACTTC
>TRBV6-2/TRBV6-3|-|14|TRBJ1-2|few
CASSFAPLLGGYTF
TGTGCCAGCAGTTTCGCCCCCCTATTGGGCGGCTACACCTTC
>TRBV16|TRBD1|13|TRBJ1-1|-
CASSQLGTGGAFF
TGTGCCAGCAGCCAGCTCGGGACAGGGGGAGCTTTCTTT
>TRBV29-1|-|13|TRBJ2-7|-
CSVTDGKVYEQYF
TGCAGCGTAACGGACGGCAAGGTCTACGAGCAGTACTTC
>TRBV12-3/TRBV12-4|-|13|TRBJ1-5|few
CASSFVIGQPQHF
TGTGCCAGCAGTTTCGTAATCGGTCAGCCCCAGCATTTT
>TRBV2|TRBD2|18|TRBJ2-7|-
CASRSRTSGGLWSYEQYF
TGTGCCAGCAGATCTCGGACTAGCGGGGGGCTCTGGTCCTACGAGCAGTACTTC
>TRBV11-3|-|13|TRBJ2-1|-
CASSPAGFNEQFF
TGTGCCAGCAGCCCAGCGGGCTTCAATGAGCAGTTCTTC
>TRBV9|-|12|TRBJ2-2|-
CASSVVFGELFF
TGTGCCAGCAGCGTAGTCTTCGGGGAGCTGTTTTTT
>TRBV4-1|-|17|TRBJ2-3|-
CASSQGRQPGNTDTQYF
TGCGCCAGCAGCCAGGGAAGGCAGCCCGGGAACACAGATACGCAGTATTTT
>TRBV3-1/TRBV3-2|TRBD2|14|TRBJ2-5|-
CASRLTSVQETQYF
TGTGCCAGCAGACTTACTAGCGTCCAAGAGACCCAGTACTTC
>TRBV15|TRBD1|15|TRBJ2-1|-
CATITDRGSGNEQFF
TGTGCCACCATCACCGACAGGGGGTCGGGTAATGAGCAGTTCTTC
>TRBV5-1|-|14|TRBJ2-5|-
CASSPTTGRETQYF
TGCGCCAGCAGCCCAACGACTGGAAGAGAGACCCAGTACTTC
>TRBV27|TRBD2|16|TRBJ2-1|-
CASSIRAGGPHNEQFF
TGTGCCAGCAGTATTAGAGCGGGAGGGCCCCACAATGAGCAGTTCTTC
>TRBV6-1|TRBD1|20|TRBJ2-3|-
CASSGRDRGRGLPSTDTQYF
TGTGCCAGCAGTGGGAGGGACAGGGGCCGCGGCCTCCCTAGCACAGATACGCAGTATTTT
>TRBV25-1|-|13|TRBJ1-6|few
CASNVGGNSPLHF
TGTGCCAGCAACGTCGGGGGAAATTCACCCCTCCACTTT
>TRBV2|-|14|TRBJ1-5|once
CASSDFGGGQPQHF
TGTGCCAGCAGTGATTTCGGAGGGGGGCAGCCCCAGCATTTT
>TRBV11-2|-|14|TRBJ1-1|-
CASSLDRRGPEAFF
TGTGCCAGCAGCTTAGATCGAAGGGGACCTGAAGCTTTCTTT
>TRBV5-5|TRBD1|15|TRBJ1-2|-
CASSLEPGQTYGYTF
TGTGCCAGCAGCTTGGAGCCGGGACAGACCTATGGCTACACCTTC
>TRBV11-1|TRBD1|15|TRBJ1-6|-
CASSTGQAAYSPLHF
TGTGCCAGCAGCACGGGACAGGCCGCTTATTCACCCCTCCACTTT